Listed here is a single TCR beta chain. These data are taken from a study of blood T cell repertoires in COVID-19. Whole-study context: The cDNA or gDNA used as material had been derived from T cells, B-cell-depleted T cells, or PBMCs.

Original analysis: Researchers report that nucleated cell counts were estimated from reference gene primer amplification. Sequencing used immunoSEQ multiplex PCR; TCRdb keeps in-frame clones, though not all of them. Clone size and V and J calls were adopted from that table, with D and trimming inferred from the DNA. The sample has approximately 150,000 clones, 60% to 85% seen once; the top ten hold around 16%. CDR1 and CDR2 (germline): LNHDA, SQIVND (reference sequence). The CDR3 loop spans 15 amino acids. Trimming cost V 8 bases and J 0 bases, with 14 bases left between them. The TCR comes from a man in his fifties or sixties with acute or convalescent COVID-19. V gene TRBV19 combines with J gene TRBJ1-5; D may be TRBD1 (5 bases). Sequencing was performed on peripheral blood. The CDR3 protein is CASRETATSNQPQHF. CDR3 nucleotide sequence: TGTGCCAGTCGGGAGACAGCTACTAGCAATCAGCCCCAGCATTTT.